This T cell receptor beta chain was sequenced during a study of CD8 T cells in ankylosing spondylitis. Study-wide points: Within matched ankylosing spondylitis synovial fluid, disease-linked clones were reportedly significantly enriched.

Molecular-barcoded quantitative 5'-RACE produced these TCR beta libraries. TCRdb fed the 5' RACE reads into MiXCR, producing one record per CDR3 protein. The sample lists hundreds of thousands of distinct CDR3 sequences, approximately 22% occurring once. As concerns this clonotype: Its antigen is not known.

The germline CDR1 and CDR2 sequences are KGHSH and LQKENI. CDR3 size: 14 residues. Trimming stripped 2 bases from V and 2 bases from J, with 10 bases between. This clonotype was sampled from a male donor with ankylosing spondylitis or in good health (not recorded which). The chain joins TRBV18 to TRBJ2-7; D possibly corresponds to TRBD1 (5 bases). Material: blood, either unsorted or a sorted T cell fraction (not recorded which). CDR3 loop: CASSPETATYEQYF. The CDR3 nucleotides read TGTGCCAGCTCACCAGAGACAGCAACCTACGAGCAGTACTTC.